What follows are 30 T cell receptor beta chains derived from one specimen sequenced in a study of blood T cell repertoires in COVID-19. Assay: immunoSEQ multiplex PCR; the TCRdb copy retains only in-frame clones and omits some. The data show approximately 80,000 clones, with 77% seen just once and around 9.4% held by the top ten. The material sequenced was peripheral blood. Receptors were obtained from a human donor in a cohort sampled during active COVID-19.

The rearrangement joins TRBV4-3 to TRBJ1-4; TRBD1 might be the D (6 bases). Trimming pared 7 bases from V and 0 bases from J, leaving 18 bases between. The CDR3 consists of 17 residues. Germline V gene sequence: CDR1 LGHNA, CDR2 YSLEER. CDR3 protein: CASTRDTFSTTNEKLFF. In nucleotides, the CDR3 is TGCGCCAGCACCAGGGACACGTTTTCTACAACTAATGAAAAACTGTTTTTT.

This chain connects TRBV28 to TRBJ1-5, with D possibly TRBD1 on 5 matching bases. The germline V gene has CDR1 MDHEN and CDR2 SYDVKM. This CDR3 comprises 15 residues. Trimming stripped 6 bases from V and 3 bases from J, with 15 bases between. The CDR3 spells CASSQDSYLNQPQHF. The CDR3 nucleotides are TGTGCCAGCAGCCAAGACAGTTACCTCAATCAGCCCCAGCATTTT.

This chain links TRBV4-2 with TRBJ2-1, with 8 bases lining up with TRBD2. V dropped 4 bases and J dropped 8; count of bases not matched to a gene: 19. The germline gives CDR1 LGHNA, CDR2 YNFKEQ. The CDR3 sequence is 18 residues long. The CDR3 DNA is TGTGCCAGCAGCCCGCCCCCCTTTGCGGGGGGAGCGGGTTATGAGCAGTTCTTC. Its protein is CASSPPPFAGGAGYEQFF.

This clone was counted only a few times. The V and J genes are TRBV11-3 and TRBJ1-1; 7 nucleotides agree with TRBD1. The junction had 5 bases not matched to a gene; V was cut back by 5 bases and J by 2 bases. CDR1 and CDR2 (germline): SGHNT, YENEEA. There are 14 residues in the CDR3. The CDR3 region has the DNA TGTGCCAGCAGCCGCCGGACAGGAAACACTGAAGCTTTCTTT. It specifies CASSRRTGNTEAFF.

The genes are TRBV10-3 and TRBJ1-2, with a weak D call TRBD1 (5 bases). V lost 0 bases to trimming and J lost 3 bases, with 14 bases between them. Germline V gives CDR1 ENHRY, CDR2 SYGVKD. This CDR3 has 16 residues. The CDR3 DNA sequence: TGTGCCATCAGTGAGTCGGGGACCTCGGGGGACTATGGCTACACCTTC. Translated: CAISESGTSGDYGYTF.

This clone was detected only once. The CDR3 is CASSRAGTGPGEQYF. CDR3 nucleotide sequence: TGTGCCAGCAGCCGAGCCGGGACAGGACCGGGGGAGCAGTACTTC. This chain links TRBV7-8 with TRBJ2-7, with TRBD1 matching over 8 bases. CDR3 length: 15 amino acids. The germline CDR1 and CDR2 sequences are SGHVS and FQNEAQ. V lost 5 bases and J lost 7; bases outside the gene matches: 13.

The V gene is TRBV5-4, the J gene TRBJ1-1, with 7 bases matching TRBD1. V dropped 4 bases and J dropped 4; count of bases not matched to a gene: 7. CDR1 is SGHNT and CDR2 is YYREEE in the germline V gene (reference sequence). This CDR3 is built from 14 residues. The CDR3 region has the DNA TGTGCCAGCAGCCTAGACAGGGTGGGCACTGAAGCTTTCTTT. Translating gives CASSLDRVGTEAFF.

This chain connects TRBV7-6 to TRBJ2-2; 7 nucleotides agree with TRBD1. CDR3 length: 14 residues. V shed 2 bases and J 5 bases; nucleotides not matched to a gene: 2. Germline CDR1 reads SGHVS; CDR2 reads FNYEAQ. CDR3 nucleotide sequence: TGTGCCAGCAGCTTACCAGGGGGAACCGGGGAGCTGTTTTTT. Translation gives CASSLPGGTGELFF.

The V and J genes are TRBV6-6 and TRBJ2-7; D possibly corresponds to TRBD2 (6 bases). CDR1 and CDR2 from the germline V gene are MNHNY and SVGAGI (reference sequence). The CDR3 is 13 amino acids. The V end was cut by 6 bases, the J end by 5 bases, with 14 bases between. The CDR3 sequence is CASSQQEGHEQYF. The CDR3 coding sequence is TGTGCCAGCAGCCAACAGGAGGGGCACGAGCAGTACTTC.

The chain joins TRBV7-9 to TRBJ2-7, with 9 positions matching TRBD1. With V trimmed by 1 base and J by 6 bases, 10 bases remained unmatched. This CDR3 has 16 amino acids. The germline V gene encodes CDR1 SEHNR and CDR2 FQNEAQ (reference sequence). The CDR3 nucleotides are TGTGCCAGCAGCTTAGATCCGGGACAGGGAGTTCCCGAGCAGTACTTC. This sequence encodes CASSLDPGQGVPEQYF. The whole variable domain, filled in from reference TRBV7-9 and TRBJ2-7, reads DTGVSQNPRHKITKRGQNVTFRCDPISEHNRLYWYRQTLGQGPEFLTYFQNEAQLEKSRLLSDRFSAERPKGSFSTLEIQRTEQGDSAMYLCASSLDPGQGVPEQYFGPGTRLTVT.

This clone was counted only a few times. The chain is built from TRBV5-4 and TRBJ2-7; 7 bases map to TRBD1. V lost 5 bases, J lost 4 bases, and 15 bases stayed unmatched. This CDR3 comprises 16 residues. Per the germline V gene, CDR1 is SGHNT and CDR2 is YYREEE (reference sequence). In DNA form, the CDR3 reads TGTGCCAGCAGGCCTGGCGGAAATAAGGGGGCGTACGAGCAGTACTTC. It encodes CASRPGGNKGAYEQYF.

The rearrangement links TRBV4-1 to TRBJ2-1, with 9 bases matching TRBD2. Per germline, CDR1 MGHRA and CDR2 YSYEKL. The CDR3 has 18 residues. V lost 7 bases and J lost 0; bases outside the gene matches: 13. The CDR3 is CASTPRVSGGTSYNEQFF. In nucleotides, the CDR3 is TGCGCCAGCACCCCAAGGGTTAGCGGGGGAACCTCCTACAATGAGCAGTTCTTC.

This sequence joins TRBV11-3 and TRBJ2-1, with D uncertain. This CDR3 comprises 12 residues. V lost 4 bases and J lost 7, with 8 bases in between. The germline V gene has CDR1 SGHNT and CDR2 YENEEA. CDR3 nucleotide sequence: TGTGCCAGCAGCTCGATCCAGAATGAGCAGTTCTTC. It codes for CASSSIQNEQFF.

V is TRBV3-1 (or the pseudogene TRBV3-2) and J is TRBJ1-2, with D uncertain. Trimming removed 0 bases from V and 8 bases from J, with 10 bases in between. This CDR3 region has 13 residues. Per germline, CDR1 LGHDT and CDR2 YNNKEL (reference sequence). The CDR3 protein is CASSQDPTTGYTF. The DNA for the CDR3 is TGTGCCAGCAGCCAAGACCCGACTACGGGCTACACCTTC.

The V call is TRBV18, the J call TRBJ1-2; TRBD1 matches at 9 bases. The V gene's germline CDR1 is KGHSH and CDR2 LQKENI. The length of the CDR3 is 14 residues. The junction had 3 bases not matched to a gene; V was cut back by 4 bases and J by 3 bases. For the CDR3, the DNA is TGTGCCAGCTCACGGGACAGGGCCCACTATGGCTACACCTTC. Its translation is CASSRDRAHYGYTF. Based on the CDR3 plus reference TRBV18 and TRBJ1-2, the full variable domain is NAGVMQNPRHLVRRRGQEARLRCSPMKGHSHVYWYRQLPEEGLKFMVYLQKENIIDESGMPKERFSAEFPKEGPSILRIQQVVRGDSAAYFCASSRDRAHYGYTFGSGTRLTVV.

The CDR3 loop is CASSKAGDCSIHEQYF. The CDR3 region has the DNA TGTGCCAGCAGCAAAGCAGGGGACTGCAGTATCCACGAGCAGTACTTC. The genes are TRBV21-1 and TRBJ2-7; TRBD2, the table's D call, lacks a check against the DNA. TRBV21-1 is noted as a pseudogene. The CDR3 is 16 residues long.

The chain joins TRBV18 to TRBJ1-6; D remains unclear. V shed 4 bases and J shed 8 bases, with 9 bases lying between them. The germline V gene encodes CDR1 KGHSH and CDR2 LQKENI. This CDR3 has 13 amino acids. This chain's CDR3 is CASSLRTDSPLHF. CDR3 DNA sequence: TGTGCCAGCTCACTCCGCACGGATTCACCCCTCCACTTT.

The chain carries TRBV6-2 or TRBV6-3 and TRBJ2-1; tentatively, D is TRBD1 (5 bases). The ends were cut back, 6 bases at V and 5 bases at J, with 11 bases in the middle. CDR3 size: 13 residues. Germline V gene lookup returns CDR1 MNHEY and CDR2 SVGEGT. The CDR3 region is CASSRQFNNEQFF. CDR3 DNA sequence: TGTGCCAGCAGCCGACAGTTTAACAATGAGCAGTTCTTC.

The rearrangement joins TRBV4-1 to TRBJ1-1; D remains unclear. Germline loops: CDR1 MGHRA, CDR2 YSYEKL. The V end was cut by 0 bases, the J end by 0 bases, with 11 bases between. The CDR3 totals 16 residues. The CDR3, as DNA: TGCGCCAGCAGCCAAGATGGCACCTTCATGAACACTGAAGCTTTCTTT. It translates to CASSQDGTFMNTEAFF.

The CDR3 protein is CASISRVRETQYF. CDR3 bases: TGTGCCAGCATCTCCAGGGTTCGGGAGACCCAGTACTTC. The chain employs TRBV7-2 and TRBJ2-5; maybe TRBD1 (5 bases). This CDR3 is built from 13 residues. Germline V gene sequence: CDR1 SGHTA, CDR2 FQGNSA. V was trimmed by 7 bases and J by 5 bases, leaving 14 bases between them.

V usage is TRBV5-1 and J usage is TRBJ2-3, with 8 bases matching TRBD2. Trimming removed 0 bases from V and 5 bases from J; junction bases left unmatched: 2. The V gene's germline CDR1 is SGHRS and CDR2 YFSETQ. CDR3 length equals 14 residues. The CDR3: CASSLGREGDTQYF. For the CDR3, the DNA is TGCGCCAGCAGCTTGGGACGGGAGGGAGATACGCAGTATTTT. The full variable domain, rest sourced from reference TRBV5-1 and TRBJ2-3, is KAGVTQTPRYLIKTRGQQVTLSCSPISGHRSVSWYQQTPGQGLQFLFEYFSETQRNKGNFPGRFSGRQFSNSRSEMNVSTLELGDSALYLCASSLGREGDTQYFGPGTRLTVL.

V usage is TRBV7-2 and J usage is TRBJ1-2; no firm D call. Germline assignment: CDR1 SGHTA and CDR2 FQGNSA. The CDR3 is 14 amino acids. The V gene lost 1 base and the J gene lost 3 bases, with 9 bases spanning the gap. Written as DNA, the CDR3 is TGTGCCAGCAGCTTAGTAACAGCCGACTATGGCTACACCTTC. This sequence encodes CASSLVTADYGYTF.

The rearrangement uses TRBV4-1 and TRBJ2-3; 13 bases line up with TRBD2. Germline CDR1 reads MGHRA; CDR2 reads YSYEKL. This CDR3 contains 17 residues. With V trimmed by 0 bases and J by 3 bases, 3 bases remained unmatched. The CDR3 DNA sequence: TGCGCCAGCAGCCAAGATCGGACTAGCGGGGGTACAGATACGCAGTATTTT. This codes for CASSQDRTSGGTDTQYF.

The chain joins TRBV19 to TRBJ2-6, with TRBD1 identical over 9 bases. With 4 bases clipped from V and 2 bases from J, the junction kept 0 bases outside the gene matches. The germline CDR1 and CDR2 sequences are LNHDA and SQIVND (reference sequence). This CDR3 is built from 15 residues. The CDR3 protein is CASSRTGAGANVLTF. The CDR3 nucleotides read TGTGCCAGTAGTAGGACAGGGGCTGGGGCCAACGTCCTGACTTTC. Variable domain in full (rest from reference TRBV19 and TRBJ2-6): DGGITQSPKYLFRKEGQNVTLSCEQNLNHDAMYWYRQDPGQGLRLIYYSQIVNDFQKGDIAEGYSVSREKKESFPLTVTSAQKNPTAFYLCASSRTGAGANVLTFGAGSRLTVL.

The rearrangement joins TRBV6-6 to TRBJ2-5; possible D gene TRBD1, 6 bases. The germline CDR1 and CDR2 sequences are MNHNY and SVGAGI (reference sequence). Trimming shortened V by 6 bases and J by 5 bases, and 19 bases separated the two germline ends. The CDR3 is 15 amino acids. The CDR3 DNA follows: TGTGCCAGCAGCCCCCAGCAACAGGGTTTGGAGACCCAGTACTTC. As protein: CASSPQQQGLETQYF.

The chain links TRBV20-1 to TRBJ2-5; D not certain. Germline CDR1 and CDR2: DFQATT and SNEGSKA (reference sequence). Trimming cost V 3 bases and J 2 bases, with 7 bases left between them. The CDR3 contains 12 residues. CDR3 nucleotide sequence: TGCAGTGCTAGTAATATACAAGAGACCCAGTACTTC. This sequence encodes CSASNIQETQYF.

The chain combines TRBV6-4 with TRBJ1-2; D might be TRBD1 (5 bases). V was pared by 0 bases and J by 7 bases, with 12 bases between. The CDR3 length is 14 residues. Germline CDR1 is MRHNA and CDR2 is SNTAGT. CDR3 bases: TGTGCCAGCAGTGACTCACCCGGGGGTGGTGGCTACACCTTC. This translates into CASSDSPGGGGYTF.

The CDR3 nucleotides are TGTGCCAGCTCACGACAGGGGACGAACACTGAAGCTTTCTTT. The encoded protein is CASSRQGTNTEAFF. V gene TRBV18 combines with J gene TRBJ1-1; 8 positions match TRBD1. The CDR3 length is 14 residues. The V gene's germline CDR1 is KGHSH and CDR2 LQKENI. Unmatched junction bases numbered 2, after V lost 4 bases and J lost 1 base.

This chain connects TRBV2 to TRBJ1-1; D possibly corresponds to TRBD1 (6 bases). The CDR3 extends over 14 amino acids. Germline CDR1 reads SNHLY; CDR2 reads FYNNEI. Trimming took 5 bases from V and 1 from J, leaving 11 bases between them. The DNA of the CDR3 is TGTGCCAGCAGTACAGGGTCGGAGAACACTGAAGCTTTCTTT. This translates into CASSTGSENTEAFF.

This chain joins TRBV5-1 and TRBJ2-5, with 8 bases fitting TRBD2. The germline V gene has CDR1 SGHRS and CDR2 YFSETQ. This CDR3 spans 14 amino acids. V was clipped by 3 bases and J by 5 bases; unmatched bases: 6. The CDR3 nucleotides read TGCGCCAGCAGCTCCCCGGGAGGGCCGGAGACCCAGTACTTC. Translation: CASSSPGGPETQYF.